In its sample, the clone carrying this T cell receptor (beta chain) was seen many times. These data come from a study of Graves' ophthalmopathy and Graves' hyperthyroidism. The V end was cut by 5 bases, the J end by 2 bases, with 13 bases between. Germline V lookup: CDR1 MNHEY, CDR2 SVGAGI. This CDR3 is 14 amino acids long. RNA transcripts were the template, and TCR beta CDR3 regions were amplified from them. After a first-round RT-PCR with HTBI primers, a second-round multiplex PCR was run. MiXCR, run by TCRdb on the multiplex PCR reads, gives a single entry per CDR3 protein. Found here are 300,000 to 400,000 distinct CDR3 sequences, roughly 15% of them singletons; the top ten hold roughly an eighth.

The receptor comes from an adult man with Graves' ophthalmopathy. The chain is built from TRBV6-5 and TRBJ2-7; D perhaps matches TRBD2 (7 bases). Sequenced: peripheral blood. The CDR3 sequence is CASSRGRGPYEQYF. The DNA of the CDR3 is TGTGCCAGCAGTCGAGGGCGGGGGCCCTACGAGCAGTACTTC.